The source of this T cell receptor (beta chain) is a study of T cell responses to AZD1222 COVID-19 vaccine. Overall study findings and caveats: Donors skewed white British and female; clonal diversity was possibly underestimated.

As concerns this clone: The antigen remains unidentified.

Trimming removed 6 bases from V and 0 bases from J; junction bases left unmatched: 3. This CDR3 comprises 15 residues. CDR1 MNHEY and CDR2 SVGEGT come from the germline V gene. Data came from immunoSEQ multiplex PCR; TCRdb stores just in-frame clones and leaves some out. This table has over 100,000 clones, 90% appearing once. The specimen was peripheral blood, collected on day 0 of AZD1222 vaccination. The V call is TRBV6-2 or TRBV6-3, the J call TRBJ1-4, with 8 bases identical to TRBD1. This TCR came from an adult in good health. The CDR3 sequence is CASSPTGATNEKLFF. The CDR3 DNA reads as TGTGCCAGCAGCCCGACAGGGGCAACTAATGAAAAACTGTTTTTT.